Reported below is one T cell receptor (beta chain). This sample was included in a study of blood T cell repertoires in COVID-19. As for the study in general: The United States, Italy and Spain were the sources of the acute and convalescent COVID-19 samples. PBMCs, B-cell-depleted T cells, or T cells provided the cDNA or gDNA that made up the material.

Per the original methods: The authors estimated nucleated cell counts from reference gene primer amplification. The assay was immunoSEQ multiplex PCR, and TCRdb's table has in-frame clones only and misses some. V, J and clone size reflect that table, while D and trimming were determined from the DNA. The table has fewer than 25,000 clones, more than 80% seen once. The receptor's source is a human donor in a cohort sampled during active COVID-19. The material sequenced was peripheral blood.

CDR3 protein: CASSLMAGRTGELFF. The DNA for the CDR3 is TGTGCCAGCAGTTTAATGGCAGGGCGGACCGGGGAGCTGTTTTTT. The chain couples TRBV28 to TRBJ2-2; the D gene is possibly TRBD1 (5 bases). V was trimmed by 2 bases and J by 5 bases, leaving 12 bases between them. This CDR3 has 15 amino acids. In germline, CDR1 is MDHEN, CDR2 SYDVKM. Filled out from reference TRBV28 and TRBJ2-2, the complete variable domain reads DVKVTQSSRYLVKRTGEKVFLECVQDMDHENMFWYRQDPGLGLRLIYFSYDVKMKEKGDIPEGYSVSREKKERFSLILESASTNQTSMYLCASSLMAGRTGELFFGEGSRLTVL.